The clone carrying this TCR beta chain was seen once. These data are taken from a study of blood T cell repertoires in COVID-19. About the study: The origin of the acute and convalescent COVID-19 samples was the United States, Italy and Spain. Nucleic acid was either cDNA or gDNA, and it came from T cells, B-cell-depleted T cells, or PBMCs.

How the authors handled the data: By means of reference gene primer amplification, nucleated cell counts were estimated. Clones were read by immunoSEQ multiplex PCR, and TCRdb kept only the in-frame ones, dropping some. V and J calls and clone size are those listed in that table; D and trimming were worked out from the DNA. Of under 400,000 clones listed, roughly 89% are singletons. The V end lost 6 bases, the J end lost 4 bases, and 15 bases lay between the germline ends. Per germline, CDR1 MNHEY and CDR2 SMNVEV (reference sequence). The CDR3 totals 14 residues. The chain recombines TRBV27 with TRBJ1-1, with D hard to call. Sequenced: peripheral blood. This TCR was sampled from a man between 18 and 35 years old with active or convalescent COVID-19. The CDR3 DNA reads TGTGCCAGCAGACCCAAATTGAGCTTCACTGAAGCTTTCTTT. It specifies CASRPKLSFTEAFF.